Listed below are T cell receptor beta chains from one sample, sequenced in a study of T cells in Graves' hyperthyroidism and ophthalmopathy. One entry per CDR3 protein results from TCRdb running MiXCR on the multiplex PCR reads. The table lists some 510,000 distinct CDR3 sequences, roughly 20% of them singletons. The sequenced sample consisted of blood. The source is a man younger than 35 with Graves' hyperthyroidism. Each CDR3 is given with its conserved first and last residue. Fields, in order: J gene, V gene, clone size, D gene, CDR3 DNA, CDR3 protein. D genes are given only for firm matches. Size is omitted from some rows. Given values are once, few, many or a class for expanded clones.

>TRBJ1-5|TRBV6-5|-|-
TGTGCCAGCAGTTACGCCCCAAGGCAGCCTCAGCCCCAGCATTTT
CASSYAPRQPQPQHF
>TRBJ1-1|TRBV7-3|-|-
TGTGCCAGCAGCTTAACGGTTGCAGCTGAAGCTTTCTTT
CASSLTVAAEAFF
>TRBJ1-5|TRBV19|many|TRBD1
TGTGCCAGTAGTGGGACAGGGCCGAATCAGCCCCAGCATTTT
CASSGTGPNQPQHF
>TRBJ2-5|TRBV20-1|many|-
TGCAGTGCTAGAGATTCTGTGAGGGAAGAGACCCAGTACTTC
CSARDSVREETQYF
>TRBJ2-2|TRBV12-3/TRBV12-4|many|TRBD2
TGTGCCAGCAGTCCCGAACTAGCGGGGGCCGGGGAGCTGTTTTTT
CASSPELAGAGELFF
>TRBJ1-1|TRBV11-2|many|-
TGTGCCAGCAGCCCCCGACTAAAGAGGACTGAAGCTTTCTTT
CASSPRLKRTEAFF
>TRBJ2-3|TRBV10-3|many|TRBD1
TGTGCCATCAGGGAAACAGGGGGTCGCGCAGATACGCAGTATTTT
CAIRETGGRADTQYF
>TRBJ1-5|TRBV7-9|many|-
TGTGCCAGCAGCTTACAAGCAAATCAGCCCCAGCATTTT
CASSLQANQPQHF
>TRBJ1-5|TRBV28|many|-
TGTGCCAGCAGTTTTGGGGGGTATAGCAATCAGCCCCAGCATTTT
CASSFGGYSNQPQHF
>TRBJ2-5|TRBV5-1|few|-
TGCGCCAGCAGCCTCGCGTCGGCCTTCCAAGAGACCCAGTACTTC
CASSLASAFQETQYF
>TRBJ1-1|TRBV10-3|-|-
TGTGCCATCAGTGAGTCATCCGGGATCGAAAACACTGAAGCTTGCTTT
CAISESSGIENTEACF
>TRBJ2-5|TRBV9|many|-
TGTGCCAGCAGCGTAGCGGACTCCCCTGCGGAGACCCAGTACTTC
CASSVADSPAETQYF
>TRBJ1-2|TRBV19|many|-
TGTGCCAGCAGTTCCGGCGGGGCGATGAATGGCTACACCTTC
CASSSGGAMNGYTF
>TRBJ1-1|TRBV27|many|TRBD1
TGTGCCAGCAGGGACAGGGGGAGGACTGAAGCTTTCTTT
CASRDRGRTEAFF